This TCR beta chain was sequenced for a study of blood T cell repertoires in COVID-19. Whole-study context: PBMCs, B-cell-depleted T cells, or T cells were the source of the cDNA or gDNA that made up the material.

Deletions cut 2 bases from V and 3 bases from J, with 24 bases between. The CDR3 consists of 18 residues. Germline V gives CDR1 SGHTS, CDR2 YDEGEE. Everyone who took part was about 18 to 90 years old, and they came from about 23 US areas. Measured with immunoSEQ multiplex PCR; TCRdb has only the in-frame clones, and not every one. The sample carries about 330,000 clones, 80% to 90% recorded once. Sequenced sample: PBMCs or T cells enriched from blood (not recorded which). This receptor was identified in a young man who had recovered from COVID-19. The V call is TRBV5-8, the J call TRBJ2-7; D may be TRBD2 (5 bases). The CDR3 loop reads CASSFSIPSVLRGYEQYF. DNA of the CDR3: TGTGCCAGCAGCTTTTCGATTCCGAGCGTACTCCGGGGCTACGAGCAGTACTTC.